A single sample gave rise to the 9 T cell receptor beta chains below, sequenced in a study of shared clonotypes between healthy human individuals. The protocol was immunoSEQ multiplex PCR, while the TCRdb copy is restricted to in-frame clones and leaves out a portion. The table records fewer than 600,000 clones, approximately 77% of them present only once. Sequences were obtained from PBMCs. The receptor set was obtained from a woman aged 40 to 50 in good health. Some clones in this sample may be carry-over from other donors' samples.

In regard to this clone: This likely reflects a read error, since a far larger clone is one base away. The V gene is TRBV30, the J gene TRBJ2-2, with 9 bases matching TRBD1. The CDR3 sequence is 15 residues long. V gave up 0 bases and J gave up 10 bases; unmatched junction bases: 9. Germline V lookup: CDR1 GTSNPN, CDR2 SVGIG (reference sequence). DNA of the CDR3: TGTGCCTGGAGTGTACCCCAACAGGGGGCCGAGGAGCTGTTTTTT. It yields the protein CAWSVPQQGAEELFF.

This clone was detected once. DNA of the CDR3: TGCGCCACCACACCGGAGGCAGGAAACCGAGATGGCTACACCTTC. It codes for CATTPEAGNRDGYTF. The chain employs TRBV5-1 and TRBJ1-2; no firm D call. This CDR3 region has 15 residues. Trimming cost V 9 bases and J 6 bases, with 24 bases left between them. The germline CDR1 and CDR2 sequences are SGHRS and YFSETQ.

This clone showed up just a few times. Other nucleotide sequences in the sample specify the same CDR3. The chain joins TRBV5-1 to TRBJ2-5; D unclear. The better agreement between TRBJ2-7 and the DNA end casts doubt on the J call. The germline V gene encodes CDR1 SGHRS and CDR2 YFSETQ. The CDR3 runs to 11 residues. In DNA form, the CDR3 reads TGCGCCAGCAGCTTGGGTTACGAGCAGTACTTC. Amino acids: CASSLGYEQYF.

The chain recombines TRBV30 with TRBJ1-2, with unresolved D. Between the trimmed V and J ends, which lost 4 bases and 4 bases, there was a span of 7 bases. This CDR3 region has 11 residues. Germline V lookup: CDR1 GTSNPN, CDR2 SVGIG (reference sequence). The CDR3 loop is CAWISTYGYTF. The CDR3 DNA is TGTGCCTGGATTAGTACCTATGGCTACACCTTC.

Concerning this clone itself: This probably arose from a read error, given a far larger clone one base away. Within the sample, other DNA sequences also encode this same CDR3. The chain carries TRBV7-9 and TRBJ1-1; 7 nucleotides line up with TRBD1. The CDR3 has 16 residues. Germline values: CDR1 SEHNR, CDR2 FQNEAQ (reference sequence). Here the CDR3 DNA reads TGCGCCAGCAGCCCCAGGGGGGGCAGCCAGTACACTGAAGCTTTCTTT. This codes for CASSPRGGSQYTEAFF.

This chain connects TRBV7-6 to TRBJ2-5, with unresolved D. The CDR3 runs 14 residues. Germline V gene sequence: CDR1 SGHVS, CDR2 FNYEAQ. V dropped 0 bases and J dropped 4 bases, with 9 bases sitting between them. The CDR3 reads CASSLAPGSETQYF. In DNA, the CDR3 is TGTGCCAGCAGCTTAGCCCCGGGTTCAGAGACCCAGTACTTC.

The J gene is TRBJ2-7, the V gene TRBV30; 11 bases match TRBD2. Germline-derived CDR1 and CDR2 are GTSNPN and SVGIG (reference sequence). The CDR3 is made up of 13 amino acids. The DNA of the CDR3 is TGTACCGTTAGCGGGAGGGCCTCCTACGAGCAGTACTTC. It encodes CTVSGRASYEQYF.

The CDR3 here is CASSFSDSSYNEQFF. The CDR3 DNA sequence: TGCGCCAGCAGCTTCTCAGACAGCTCCTACAATGAGCAGTTCTTC. This chain connects TRBV5-1 to TRBJ2-1; D possibly corresponds to TRBD1 (5 bases). V lost 2 bases and J 0 bases, leaving 9 bases between the germline ends. Per germline, CDR1 SGHRS and CDR2 YFSETQ. The CDR3 runs to 15 residues.

The chain joins TRBV11-2 to TRBJ2-5; no firm D call. CDR3 length: 15 residues. V was trimmed by 0 bases and J by 1 base, leaving 9 bases between them. Per germline, CDR1 SGHAT and CDR2 FQNNGV. As DNA, the CDR3 is TGTGCCAGCAGCTTAGACCCTGGGCCCCAAGAGACCCAGTACTTC. Translated, it gives CASSLDPGPQETQYF.